The subject of this entry is one T cell receptor beta chain. Its antigen is unidentified. These data come from a study of blood T cells in healthy people across ages. Study-level findings and limits: Getting older went along with TCR beta diversity per million T cells dropping roughly linearly.

CDR1 and CDR2 (germline): SGHTA, FQGTGA. The trim removed 5 bases at V and 7 bases at J, leaving 11 bases unmatched. The CDR3 runs to 16 residues. Together with a sample-barcoded 5' primer, a J-beta primer mix was included in a second PCR lasting roughly 6 to 12 cycles. MiXCR, run by TCRdb on the 5' RACE reads, gives a single entry per CDR3 protein. The data hold fewer than 950,000 distinct CDR3 sequences, with approximately 53% observed a single time. The sequenced material came from blood. The chain couples TRBV7-3 to TRBJ2-1, with TRBD2 identical over 10 bases. This TCR was recovered from a man older than 75 in good health. CDR3 loop: CASSPIAGGLLNEQFF. In nucleotides, the CDR3 is TGTGCCAGCAGCCCGATAGCGGGAGGACTGTTGAATGAGCAGTTCTTC.